The clone carrying this T cell receptor beta chain was seen more than once but under ten times. What it recognizes is unknown. The germline V gene has CDR1 SEHNR and CDR2 FQNEAQ (reference sequence). The V and J ends lost 4 bases and 7 bases, in that order; junction bases with no gene match: 12. The CDR3 loop spans 18 amino acids. Aged roughly 6 to 100, donors were systemically healthy Caucasians from Russia. No fewer than 7 million PBMCs went into each sample. Next came a second PCR, run for about 6 to 12 cycles, which used a sample-barcoded 5' primer along with a J-beta primer mix. Using its own MiXCR run on the 5' RACE reads, TCRdb lists one record per CDR3 protein. The data hold about 830,000 distinct CDR3 sequences, with around 62% observed a single time. The data originate from a study of blood T cells in healthy people across ages. Study-wide findings and caveats: Older individuals had lower TCR beta diversity per million T cells (the decline was roughly linear). Donor CMV status was unknown, possibly confounding expanded clonotype changes.

The TCR originated in a man aged 25-45 years in good health. The sequenced sample consisted of blood. The chain carries TRBV7-9 and TRBJ2-1, with 14 bases lining up with TRBD2. The CDR3 sequence: CASSYLPGLAGGGNEQFF. Here the CDR3 DNA reads TGTGCCAGCAGCTACCTGCCTGGACTAGCGGGAGGAGGAAATGAGCAGTTCTTC.